Listed here is a single T cell receptor beta chain. Its antigen is still unknown. This record comes from a study of cytomegalovirus exposure and HLA in healthy donors. Notes on the study in general: According to reports, the classifier identified cytomegalovirus status with high specificity and sensitivity. About 87% or about 30% of the time was how often most TCR beta V segments were productive, according to an earlier analysis. In a later analysis, TCR beta V- and J-gene trimming showed a link to a missense DCLRE1C variant.

V dropped 2 bases and J dropped 7 bases, with 13 bases sitting between them. The CDR3 covers 15 residues. Looked up from germline, CDR1 is SGHNT and CDR2 is YYREEE (reference sequence). Among the donors, all were healthy bone marrow donors. Vbeta (60) and Jbeta (13) primers were used in the PCR. Clones were sequenced by immunoSEQ multiplex PCR, and TCRdb holds only the in-frame ones, with some missing. The sample consists of roughly 160,000 clones, just under 80% of them appearing once. The chain combines TRBV5-4 with TRBJ1-6; D remains ambiguous. The source is a woman aged 45 to 65 in good health and CMV-seropositive. Sequencing was carried out using PBMCs. In DNA form, the CDR3 reads TGTGCCAGCAGCTTAAGGCCCGGCGGGAATTCACCCCTCCACTTT. This codes for CASSLRPGGNSPLHF.